This entry lists 15 T cell receptor beta chains sequenced from one sample in a study of blood T cell repertoires in COVID-19 (dated by TCRdb to 2018 to 2020). Libraries were prepared through the immunoSEQ multiplex PCR assay. The table was pulled from immuneACCESS by TCRdb, which kept in-frame rearrangements only. Such tables lose some clones; where checked, under half of the loss comes from unresolved V genes, and the rest has no known cause. For this sample there are around 76,000 clones; around 84% appear just once. Of the sample, approximately 0.8% is held by the ten largest clones. The sample was peripheral blood. All receptors come from a woman in her 70s with acute or convalescent COVID-19.

This clone turned up a few times. The V gene is TRBV19, the J gene TRBJ2-2, with TRBD1 matching over 7 bases. Unmatched junction bases numbered 11, after V lost 7 bases and J lost 0 bases. The V gene's germline CDR1 is LNHDA and CDR2 SQIVND (reference sequence). The CDR3 consists of 17 residues. The CDR3, as DNA: TGTGCCAGTACCAGAGATCCAGACAGGGCGAACACCGGGGAGCTGTTTTTT. Its protein product is CASTRDPDRANTGELFF. Based on the CDR3 plus reference TRBV19 and TRBJ2-2, the full variable domain is DGGITQSPKYLFRKEGQNVTLSCEQNLNHDAMYWYRQDPGQGLRLIYYSQIVNDFQKGDIAEGYSVSREKKESFPLTVTSAQKNPTAFYLCASTRDPDRANTGELFFGEGSRLTVL.

The gene calls are TRBV6-6 and TRBJ1-1; D gene unclear. This CDR3 region has 12 residues. With 5 bases removed from V and 1 base from J, the gap between germline ends came to 5 bases. CDR1 is MNHNY and CDR2 is SVGAGI in the germline V gene (reference sequence). The CDR3 region has the DNA TGTGCCAGCAGTGCAGGGAACACTGAAGCTTTCTTT. Residues: CASSAGNTEAFF.

This sequence joins TRBV30 and TRBJ2-5; 8 nucleotides align to TRBD2. In germline, CDR1 is GTSNPN, CDR2 SVGIG (reference sequence). This CDR3 contains 20 residues. Trimming removed 4 bases from V and 2 bases from J; junction bases left unmatched: 24. DNA of the CDR3: TGTGCCTGGAAAGGTTCGGGACTAGTGAGCCAAAGGGGCGGGCAAGAGACCCAGTACTTC. It yields the protein CAWKGSGLVSQRGGQETQYF.

The gene calls are TRBV6-2 or TRBV6-3 and TRBJ1-2; TRBD1 matches 9 bases. V gave up 5 bases and J gave up 8 bases; unmatched junction bases: 6. The CDR3 runs to 13 residues. Germline values: CDR1 MNHEY, CDR2 SVGEGT. The CDR3 protein is CASSVDRGRGYTF. Here the CDR3 DNA reads TGTGCCAGCAGTGTGGACAGGGGTAGAGGCTACACCTTC.

The chain joins TRBV7-2 to TRBJ2-7; 8 bases line up with TRBD2. Germline CDR1 reads SGHTA; CDR2 reads FQGNSA. J gave up 1 base and V 6 bases, and 17 bases lay outside the gene matches. The CDR3 has 18 amino acids. CDR3 sequence: CASRSPHGRGGLSYEQYF. Here the CDR3 DNA reads TGTGCCAGCAGGTCGCCCCACGGGAGGGGGGGCCTATCCTACGAGCAGTACTTC.

This sequence joins TRBV28 and TRBJ1-6; TRBD1 agrees at 7 bases. Germline lookup yields CDR1 MDHEN and CDR2 SYDVKM. There are 15 residues in the CDR3. Trimming took 8 bases from V and 8 from J; bases not matched to a gene: 12. CDR3 region: CASGQEGDSYSPLHF. CDR3 sequence (DNA): TGTGCCAGCGGCCAGGAAGGGGACAGTTATTCACCCCTCCACTTT.

The chain links TRBV3-1 (or the pseudogene TRBV3-2) to TRBJ2-5; no definite D call. The germline V gene has CDR1 LGHDT and CDR2 YNNKEL (reference sequence). The length of the CDR3 is 13 residues. Trimming left V 4 bases short and J 1 base short, with 7 bases between. The CDR3 DNA reads as TGTGCCAGCAGCCCAGCGATCCAAGAGACCCAGTACTTC. It codes for CASSPAIQETQYF.

This chain connects TRBV7-2 to TRBJ1-4; D uncertain. The ends were cut back, 5 bases at V and 8 bases at J, with 12 bases in the middle. CDR1 is SGHTA, CDR2 FQGNSA, per germline. The CDR3 spans 13 residues. CDR3 protein: CASSPVLPEKLFF. CDR3 DNA sequence: TGTGCCAGCAGCCCGGTTTTACCCGAAAAACTGTTTTTT.

J is TRBJ2-5 and V is TRBV14; D is perhaps TRBD2 (6 bases). This CDR3 has 14 amino acids. V was shortened by 4 bases and J by 3 bases, with 12 bases between the two germline ends. Germline assignment: CDR1 SGHDN and CDR2 FVKESK. This CDR3 reads CASSRSWGEETQYF. Here the CDR3 DNA reads TGTGCCAGCAGCCGCTCCTGGGGGGAAGAGACCCAGTACTTC.

This rearrangement joins TRBV7-9 to TRBJ1-2; D unresolved. CDR1 SEHNR and CDR2 FQNEAQ come from the germline V gene (reference sequence). Trimming cost V 1 base and J 4 bases, with 7 bases left between them. The CDR3 is made up of 13 amino acids. The CDR3 bases are TGTGCCAGCAGCTTAGACGACTTCTATGGCTACACCTTC. Translating it yields CASSLDDFYGYTF.

This clone was observed a handful of times. The genes are TRBV20-1 and TRBJ1-1, with 10 bases identical to TRBD1. The CDR3 has 15 residues. Germline values: CDR1 DFQATT, CDR2 SNEGSKA (reference sequence). Losses at the gene ends were 3 bases for V and 3 bases for J; bases not matched to a gene: 7. In nucleotides, the CDR3 is TGCAGTGCTAGTAAGGGACAGGGGAGGGACACTGAAGCTTTCTTT. Encoded protein: CSASKGQGRDTEAFF.

This clone was observed a few times. The chain has TRBV7-3 and TRBJ2-1, with D maybe TRBD1 (5 bases). The CDR3 consists of 15 residues. CDR1 is SGHTA and CDR2 is FQGTGA in the germline V gene. Trimming shortened V by 2 bases and J by 0 bases, and 8 bases separated the two germline ends. The CDR3 reads CASSLEGASYNEQFF. The CDR3 bases are TGTGCCAGCAGCTTAGAAGGGGCCTCCTACAATGAGCAGTTCTTC.

This clone was seen once. The chain couples TRBV4-3 to TRBJ1-1; 7 bases are shared with TRBD1. The length of the CDR3 is 14 residues. After removal of 2 bases from V and 6 bases from J, the junction contained 6 bases not matched to a gene. Germline assignment: CDR1 LGHNA and CDR2 YSLEER. In DNA form, the CDR3 reads TGCGCCAGCAGCCAACAAACAGGGGACCCTGAAGCTTTCTTT. Its protein is CASSQQTGDPEAFF.

The chain employs TRBV5-8 and TRBJ2-2; 12 bases align to TRBD2. The germline gives CDR1 SGHTS, CDR2 YDEGEE. CDR3 length equals 18 residues. V gave up 2 bases and J gave up 7 bases; unmatched junction bases: 12. The CDR3 region has the DNA TGTGCCAGCAGCTTTCCGAACCGGGGACTAGCGGGTCGCGGGGAGCTGTTTTTT. This gives the protein CASSFPNRGLAGRGELFF.

The rearrangement uses TRBV5-5 and TRBJ1-2; D might be TRBD1 (6 bases). Germline V gives CDR1 SGHKS, CDR2 YYEKEE (reference sequence). Deletions cut 3 bases from V and 8 bases from J, with 14 bases between. There are 13 residues in the CDR3. Here the CDR3 reads CASSSSQGIGYTF. For the CDR3, the DNA is TGTGCCAGCAGCTCATCCCAGGGGATAGGCTACACCTTC.